These T cell receptor beta chains were read from a single sample in a study of CD8 T cells in ankylosing spondylitis. Via MiXCR, TCRdb re-called the 5' RACE reads, giving one row per CDR3 protein. In the table there are about 540,000 distinct CDR3 sequences, roughly 13% of which are singletons. The specimen was blood, either unsorted or a sorted T cell fraction (not recorded which). The receptors come from a male donor with ankylosing spondylitis. CDR3s include the opening cysteine and the closing phenylalanine or tryptophan. D genes are given only for firm matches. A clone size is listed for some rows: how often the clone was seen (once, few, many), or a class if it is expanded.

CDR3 DNA | CDR3 protein | V gene | clone size | J gene | D gene
TGTGCCAGCAGCCAAGTCCCGCAGGGGGTCAATGAGCAGTTCTTC | CASSQVPQGVNEQFF | TRBV3-1 | . | TRBJ2-1 | TRBD1
TGCGCCAGCAGCTTAGACACCCTGAGCTCCTACGAGCAGTACTTC | CASSLDTLSSYEQYF | TRBV5-1 | many | TRBJ2-7 | .
TGTGCCACCAGCGAGCCTCTCTCCGGGACGGAAAAGGGCCCGTTCTTC | CATSEPLSGTEKGPFF | TRBV24-1 | few | TRBJ2-1 | .
TGCGCCAGCAGCTTGGACTTCGACTATGGCTACACCTTC | CASSLDFDYGYTF | TRBV5-1 | . | TRBJ1-2 | .
TGTGCCAGCAGTTACGTAGCGGGAGGCGGGGAGCTGTTTTTT | CASSYVAGGGELFF | TRBV12-3/TRBV12-4 | few | TRBJ2-2 | TRBD2
TGTGCCATCAGCGGCAGGGGAGACACTGAAGCTTTCTTT | CAISGRGDTEAFF | TRBV10-3 | few | TRBJ1-1 | .
TGTGCCAGCAGCCCGGCAGTGCGGATGTACGAGCAGTACTTC | CASSPAVRMYEQYF | TRBV7-6 | few | TRBJ2-7 | .
TGTGCCACCACGGACGGGAACCAAGAGACCCAGTACTTC | CATTDGNQETQYF | TRBV10-3 | many | TRBJ2-5 | .
TGTGCCAGCAGCGGGGGTGAGGGAGAGACAGATACGCAGTATTTT | CASSGGEGETDTQYF | TRBV28 | few | TRBJ2-3 | .
TGTGCCAGCAGATGGAAAACCTACGAGCAGTACTTC | CASRWKTYEQYF | TRBV5-6 | . | TRBJ2-7 | .
TGTGCCAGCAGGGGACTCGCGTCTGGTACGCAGTATTTT | CASRGLASGTQYF | TRBV27 | few | TRBJ2-3 | .
TGTGCCTGGACCGGTTCAACTAATGAAAAACTGTTTTTT | CAWTGSTNEKLFF | TRBV30 | . | TRBJ1-4 | .
TGCAGTGCAGAGGAGCCGGGACAGGGTTATCAGCCCCAGCATTTT | CSAEEPGQGYQPQHF | TRBV20-1 | few | TRBJ1-5 | TRBD1
TGTGCCAGCAGCGCCCTAGCGGGAGCCACAGATACGCAGTATTTT | CASSALAGATDTQYF | TRBV7-9 | many | TRBJ2-3 | TRBD2
TGTGCCAGCAGCCCGCCCCTTGGGAGGGAGGTCGGCCACGAGCAGTACTTC | CASSPPLGREVGHEQYF | TRBV9 | . | TRBJ2-7 | TRBD2
TGTGCCAGCAGCCAAGGAATTTACACAGATACGCAGTATTTT | CASSQGIYTDTQYF | TRBV3-1 | few | TRBJ2-3 | .
TGCGCCAGCAGCTTGGAATCACGGGATCAGCCCCAGCATTTT | CASSLESRDQPQHF | TRBV5-1 | few | TRBJ1-5 | .
TGTGCCACCACGGCCGGGTCCCAGTTCTTC | CATTAGSQFF | TRBV6-1 | . | TRBJ2-1 | .
TGTGCCACCGGGGGACAGGGTCACGAGGAGACCCAGTACTTC | CATGGQGHEETQYF | TRBV24-1 | . | TRBJ2-5 | TRBD1
TGTGCCAGCAGCCAAGCGGGGGTTGGGACAGATACGCAGTATTTT | CASSQAGVGTDTQYF | TRBV3-1 | few | TRBJ2-3 | .
TGTGCCAGCAGCCCTTTAAGACAGAACAATGAGCAGTTCTTC | CASSPLRQNNEQFF | TRBV25-1 | . | TRBJ2-1 | .
TGTGCCAGCAGCCCTAGACTAGCGGGAGTGTCCGGGGAGCTGTTTTTT | CASSPRLAGVSGELFF | TRBV7-2 | . | TRBJ2-2 | TRBD2
TGCAGTGCCCGATCTAGCGGGAGGGCCGCGGGCACAGATACGCAGTATTTT | CSARSSGRAAGTDTQYF | TRBV20-1 | . | TRBJ2-3 | TRBD2
TGCAGTGCTAGAAGGAGGGTCTCCTACAATGAGCAGTTCTTC | CSARRRVSYNEQFF | TRBV20-1 | few | TRBJ2-1 | .
TGTGCCAGCAGTCCCGGGGGTAGCGGCAACTACAATGAGCAGTTCTTC | CASSPGGSGNYNEQFF | TRBV12-3/TRBV12-4 | many | TRBJ2-1 | .
TGTGCCAGCTCACCAACGAGCGGGAGTGCTACAGATACGCAGTATTTT | CASSPTSGSATDTQYF | TRBV18 | few | TRBJ2-3 | TRBD2
TGTGCCAGCAGCTTAGGCGGGATTCCTGAAGCTTTCTTT | CASSLGGIPEAFF | TRBV5-5 | . | TRBJ1-1 | .
TGCGCCAGCAGCCCGACTAACCAAGAGACCCAGTACTTC | CASSPTNQETQYF | TRBV5-1 | many | TRBJ2-5 | .
TGTGCCACCAGCGATCGTCGGGAAGCAGGGACGCGCGAGCAGTACTTC | CATSDRREAGTREQYF | TRBV24-1 | . | TRBJ2-7 | .
TGTGCCACCCTCGACTTAGCGGGGCCGTACCAAGAGACCCAGTACTTC | CATLDLAGPYQETQYF | TRBV15 | few | TRBJ2-5 | TRBD2
TGTGCCAGCAGCCAAGATACAGGGGTTTGGAACACCATATATTTT | CASSQDTGVWNTIYF | TRBV3-1 | many | TRBJ1-3 | TRBD1
TGCGCCAGCAGTCACGGGACCCTAAACAATGAGCAGTTCTTC | CASSHGTLNNEQFF | TRBV5-1 | . | TRBJ2-1 | .
TGTGCCAGCAGCCAAGGGAGGACCCCCCGGCGGGAGGGCCCTACCGGGGAGCTGTTTTTT | CASSQGRTPRREGPTGELFF | TRBV3-1 | . | TRBJ2-2 | TRBD2
TGCAGTGCTAGAGATGGGGGGGGCACAGATACGCAGTATTTT | CSARDGGGTDTQYF | TRBV20-1 | once | TRBJ2-3 | TRBD2
TGCGCCAGCGGACTAGCGACACCCCCTGAGCAGTTCTTC | CASGLATPPEQFF | TRBV10-2 | . | TRBJ2-1 | TRBD2
TGTGCCAGCAGCTCATCGGACAGCATACTTTACAATGAGCAGTTCTTC | CASSSSDSILYNEQFF | TRBV5-5 | many | TRBJ2-1 | .
TGCGCCAGCAGCTTAAGGGCTAGCGGACAAGAGACCCAGTACTTC | CASSLRASGQETQYF | TRBV5-1 | many | TRBJ2-5 | TRBD2
TGCGCCAGCAGCCTACTAGCGGGAGACGACACCGGGGAGCTGTTTTTT | CASSLLAGDDTGELFF | TRBV4-1 | . | TRBJ2-2 | TRBD2
TGTGCCAGCAGCAGGGACAGGGGGCCCGACGAGCAGTACTTC | CASSRDRGPDEQYF | TRBV7-9 | . | TRBJ2-7 | TRBD1
TGCAGTGCTAGCTCCGGCCCTAGCTCCTACAATGAGCAGTTCTTC | CSASSGPSSYNEQFF | TRBV20-1 | . | TRBJ2-1 | .
TGTGCCAGCAGCCCCTGGGCGGGCAGCAATCAGCCCCAGCATTTT | CASSPWAGSNQPQHF | TRBV11-3 | few | TRBJ1-5 | .
TGTGCCACCAGCAGAGAAGGGACAGAGAATGAAAAACTGTTTTTT | CATSREGTENEKLFF | TRBV15 | . | TRBJ1-4 | TRBD1
TGTGCCAGCAGTTTATATGGCGGATTCCCTGGAAACACCATATATTTT | CASSLYGGFPGNTIYF | TRBV27 | . | TRBJ1-3 | .
TGTGCCACCAGCAGAGATGGGGGTACGAGTCAAGAGACCCAGTACTTC | CATSRDGGTSQETQYF | TRBV15 | many | TRBJ2-5 | .
TGTGCCAGCAGCTTATCAGGGGTGGGGGGAAACACCATATATTTT | CASSLSGVGGNTIYF | TRBV7-8 | few | TRBJ1-3 | .
TGTGCCAGCAGTTTTCAGGCAGATACGCAGTATTTT | CASSFQADTQYF | TRBV12-3/TRBV12-4 | many | TRBJ2-3 | .
TGTGCCAGCAGCTTAGGACGACAGGGGGCATGGGAGACCCAGTACTTC | CASSLGRQGAWETQYF | TRBV11-2 | . | TRBJ2-5 | TRBD1
TGCGCCAGCAGCTTGGGGCTCGCGGAGAACTATGGCTACACCTTC | CASSLGLAENYGYTF | TRBV5-1 | few | TRBJ1-2 | .
TGTGCCAGCAGATCTTTCGGGGGGGGCACTGAAGCTTTCTTT | CASRSFGGGTEAFF | TRBV12-3/TRBV12-4 | few | TRBJ1-1 | .
TGTGCCAGCAGGGTAGGGAAACAAGAGACCCAGTACTTC | CASRVGKQETQYF | TRBV12-3/TRBV12-4 | . | TRBJ2-5 | .
TGTGCCAGCAGGATGAGTAGCCCGAGCTCCTACGAGCAGTACTTC | CASRMSSPSSYEQYF | TRBV27 | few | TRBJ2-7 | .
TGTGCCAGCAGTGGATCCTGGACAGGGGACAATGAAAAACTGTTTTTT | CASSGSWTGDNEKLFF | TRBV25-1 | . | TRBJ1-4 | TRBD1
TGTGCCACCAGTGACCCCGCGACAGGGGGCGTCGAGACCCAGTACTTC | CATSDPATGGVETQYF | TRBV24-1 | . | TRBJ2-5 | TRBD1
TGTGCCAGCAGTCGCCGGGGCACCTCTGTTAATTACAATGAGCAGTTCTTC | CASSRRGTSVNYNEQFF | TRBV7-2 | few | TRBJ2-1 | .
TGTGCCAGCAGTTTCGGCCAGGGGGGGTGGCAGTTCTTC | CASSFGQGGWQFF | TRBV12-3/TRBV12-4 | few | TRBJ2-1 | .
TGTGCCATCAGTGAGACTAGCGGGAGGGCCGTGACCGGGGAGCTGTTTTTT | CAISETSGRAVTGELFF | TRBV10-3 | . | TRBJ2-2 | TRBD2
TGTGCCAGCAGAGGACACGGGGCCACCGGGGAGCTGTTTTTT | CASRGHGATGELFF | TRBV6-2/TRBV6-3 | few | TRBJ2-2 | .
TGTGCCAGCAGACCACTAGCGGGGCCCTACAATGAGCAGTTCTTC | CASRPLAGPYNEQFF | TRBV5-6 | . | TRBJ2-1 | TRBD2
TGTGCCAGCAGTCTCGGATTCGCGGCCACCGGGGAGCTGTTTTTT | CASSLGFAATGELFF | TRBV12-3/TRBV12-4 | many | TRBJ2-2 | .